Shown below are 32 T cell receptor beta chains from a single sample sequenced in a study of blood T cell repertoires in COVID-19. Profiled with immunoSEQ multiplex PCR; TCRdb holds only in-frame clones, not every one. The data show 200,000 to 300,000 clones, about 91% seen once. Input material: PBMCs or T cells enriched from blood (not recorded which). The receptor set was obtained from a woman aged 35 to 49 with acute COVID-19.

The gene calls are TRBV11-3 and TRBJ2-5; TRBD1 matches 7 bases. V lost 8 bases and J lost 1; bases outside the gene matches: 7. The germline V gene has CDR1 SGHNT and CDR2 YENEEA. The CDR3 runs 14 residues. The CDR3 DNA reads TGTGCCAGCCCGACAGGGCGAGTCCAAGAGACCCAGTACTTC. Residues: CASPTGRVQETQYF.

This clone occurred once. The CDR3 here is CASSLVEEGTPQHF. The CDR3 nucleotides read TGTGCCAGCAGCTTAGTCGAGGAGGGGACGCCCCAGCATTTT. This rearrangement joins TRBV7-2 to TRBJ1-5, with a tentative D call TRBD1 (5 bases). Germline loops: CDR1 SGHTA, CDR2 FQGNSA. CDR3 length: 14 amino acids. The V end lost 1 base, the J end lost 9 bases, and 13 bases lay between the germline ends.

As to this clone: Additional DNA sequences in this sample encode the identical CDR3. This chain uses TRBV5-1 with TRBJ1-2; D remains unclear. V was cut by 0 bases and J by 3 bases, with 9 bases left in between. The CDR3 extends over 14 amino acids. In germline, CDR1 is SGHRS, CDR2 YFSETQ. CDR3 nucleotide sequence: TGCGCCAGCAGCTTGGGGGGAGAACACTATGGCTACACCTTC. This codes for CASSLGGEHYGYTF.

The gene calls are TRBV7-2 and TRBJ2-1, with 11 bases lining up with TRBD2. Germline V gene data show CDR1 as SGHTA and CDR2 as FQGNSA. This CDR3 has 18 amino acids. V trimming: 2 bases; J trimming: 4 bases; junction bases outside the gene matches: 10. For the CDR3, the DNA is TGTGCCAGCAGCTTATTGTCCACTACTAGCGGGAGTTACAATGAGCAGTTCTTC. Translating it yields CASSLLSTTSGSYNEQFF. Full variable domain (remainder filled in from reference TRBV7-2 and TRBJ2-1): GAGVSQSPSNKVTEKGKDVELRCDPISGHTALYWYRQSLGQGLEFLIYFQGNSAPDKSGLPSDRFSAERTGGSVSTLTIQRTQQEDSAVYLCASSLLSTTSGSYNEQFFGPGTRLTVL.

In its sample, this clone was seen once. The chain employs TRBV6-2 or TRBV6-3 and TRBJ2-1, with TRBD2 identical over 12 bases. The CDR3 consists of 18 residues. Trimming took 1 base from V and 8 from J; bases not matched to a gene: 12. The germline CDR1 and CDR2 sequences are MNHEY and SVGEGT. CDR3 sequence reads: CASSYLLTSGRSLDEQFF. CDR3 nucleotide sequence: TGTGCCAGCAGTTACTTACTGACTAGCGGGAGATCGTTAGATGAGCAGTTCTTC.

The chain couples TRBV6-2 or TRBV6-3 to TRBJ2-6; TRBD2 matches 7 bases. The CDR3 consists of 19 residues. Trimming took 3 bases from V and 0 from J; bases not matched to a gene: 11. In germline, CDR1 is MNHEY, CDR2 SVGEGT. Here the CDR3 reads CASSYPRSGVYSGANVLTF. CDR3 in DNA: TGTGCCAGCAGTTATCCCCGGAGCGGGGTTTACTCTGGGGCCAACGTCCTGACTTTC.

This clone came up once. Here the CDR3 DNA reads TGTGCCAGCAGTTTGGGACTAGTCTCCGGGGAGCTGTTTTTT. Its protein is CASSLGLVSGELFF. This sequence joins TRBV28 and TRBJ2-2, with 8 nucleotides matching TRBD2. Germline V gives CDR1 MDHEN, CDR2 SYDVKM. CDR3 length: 14 amino acids. V was clipped by 3 bases and J by 6 bases; unmatched bases: 3.

The chain is built from TRBV19 and TRBJ2-7; D is perhaps TRBD1 (5 bases). V lost 1 base and J 3 bases, leaving 19 bases between the germline ends. This CDR3 is 17 amino acids long. Germline CDR1 LNHDA, CDR2 SQIVND (reference sequence). CDR3 amino acids: CASSIVSPGWHSYEQYV. The DNA of the CDR3 is TGTGCCAGTAGTATAGTTTCCCCAGGGTGGCATAGCTACGAGCAGTACGTC.

This clone was seen ten or more times. The chain has TRBV6-5 and TRBJ1-6; TRBD1 agrees at 7 bases. The CDR3 extends over 15 amino acids. Trimming removed 2 bases from V and 9 bases from J; junction bases left unmatched: 7. Per the germline V gene, CDR1 is MNHEY and CDR2 is SVGAGI. CDR3 DNA: TGTGCCAGCAGTTACGCCCGACAGGGCGGTTCACCCCTCCACTTT. Its translation: CASSYARQGGSPLHF.

This sequence joins TRBV6-1 and TRBJ2-1; the match to TRBD2 covers 7 bases. CDR3 length: 18 residues. Germline V lookup: CDR1 MNHNS, CDR2 SASEGT. J lost 5 bases, V lost 1 base, and 14 bases had no gene match. The CDR3 reads CASSEVLGSAGLDNEQFF. The CDR3 coding sequence is TGTGCCAGCAGTGAAGTACTGGGATCAGCGGGACTTGACAATGAGCAGTTCTTC.

In its sample, this clone was seen a few times. The J gene is TRBJ1-5, the V gene TRBV27; D unresolved. The CDR3 contains 14 residues. Per the germline V gene, CDR1 is MNHEY and CDR2 is SMNVEV (reference sequence). V was cut by 4 bases and J by 6 bases, with 13 bases left in between. The CDR3 loop is CASSSPSSGQPQHF. The DNA of the CDR3 is TGTGCCAGCAGTTCCCCCTCGTCCGGTCAGCCCCAGCATTTT.

This chain connects TRBV5-5 to TRBJ1-1; perhaps TRBD1 as D (5 bases). The CDR3 is made up of 13 amino acids. V lost 0 bases and J 5 bases, leaving 8 bases between the germline ends. CDR1 and CDR2 from the germline V gene are SGHKS and YYEKEE (reference sequence). In DNA, the CDR3 is TGTGCCAGCAGCTTGGCAGGGAATACTGAAGCTTTCTTT. Amino acids: CASSLAGNTEAFF.

The rearrangement links TRBV13 to TRBJ1-2; 8 nucleotides align to TRBD1. With 5 bases clipped from V and 4 bases from J, the junction kept 6 bases outside the gene matches. The CDR3 loop spans 14 amino acids. Germline V lookup: CDR1 PRHDT, CDR2 FYEKMQ (reference sequence). The CDR3 region is CASSAGQGFYGYTF. In DNA form, the CDR3 reads TGTGCCAGCAGCGCAGGACAGGGCTTCTATGGCTACACCTTC.

The V call is TRBV5-5, the J call TRBJ2-2, with D possibly TRBD2 on 6 matching bases. The CDR3 is made up of 14 amino acids. V lost 0 bases to trimming and J lost 5 bases, with 8 bases between them. Germline V gene data show CDR1 as SGHKS and CDR2 as YYEKEE (reference sequence). DNA for the CDR3: TGTGCCAGCAGCTTGGTGGGGAGGACCGGGGAGCTGTTTTTT. Protein product: CASSLVGRTGELFF.

The V call is TRBV2, the J call TRBJ1-1; D is unclear. There are 17 residues in the CDR3. CDR1 and CDR2 (germline): SNHLY, FYNNEI. The V and J ends lost 3 bases and 0 bases respectively, with 17 bases between them. CDR3 region: CASSDFLNTDLNTEAFF. DNA for the CDR3: TGTGCCAGCAGTGATTTCTTAAACACGGACTTGAACACTGAAGCTTTCTTT.

V and J are TRBV10-3 and TRBJ1-2; 9 positions match TRBD1. The J segment lost 4 bases and the V segment lost 10 bases, leaving 7 bases of the junction unmatched. There are 13 residues in the CDR3. The V gene's germline CDR1 is ENHRY and CDR2 SYGVKD. This CDR3 reads CATTGGESYGYTF. The CDR3 DNA follows: TGTGCCACTACAGGGGGCGAGAGCTATGGCTACACCTTC.

This clone was counted once. The V gene is TRBV3-1 (or the pseudogene TRBV3-2), the J gene TRBJ1-1; TRBD1 agrees at 8 bases. Germline CDR1 reads LGHDT; CDR2 reads YNNKEL (reference sequence). Trimming cost V 4 bases and J 3 bases; bases outside gene matches: 7. CDR3 length equals 15 residues. The DNA of the CDR3 is TGTGCCAGCAGCCTAACGGACAGGGCTGACACTGAAGCTTTCTTT. It is translated as CASSLTDRADTEAFF.

Concerning this clone itself: The DNA is left out, because the CDR3 cannot be placed on it with certainty; the CDR3 is given as TCRdb lists it. The chain is built from TRBV20-1 and TRBJ2-1; TRBD1 is the table's D call and was not checked against the DNA. Looked up from germline, CDR1 is DFQATT and CDR2 is SNEGSKA (reference sequence). The CDR3 sequence runs 9 residues, both termini included. This CDR3 is CSVGQGAFF.

J is TRBJ2-1 and V is TRBV6-6, with TRBD2 matching over 8 bases. The CDR3 totals 15 residues. Germline loops: CDR1 MNHNY, CDR2 SVGAGI (reference sequence). Germline trimming cut 5 bases from V and 6 bases from J; bases unmatched to any gene: 9. CDR3 coding DNA: TGTGCCAGCAGTACTGGACTAGCCAACTTCAATGAGCAGTTCTTC. Amino acids: CASSTGLANFNEQFF.

The J gene is TRBJ2-1, the V gene TRBV18, with D hard to call. The CDR3 extends over 13 amino acids. Trimming left V 6 bases short and J 7 bases short, with 13 bases between. Germline lookup yields CDR1 KGHSH and CDR2 LQKENI. The CDR3 protein is CASSSGFGNEQFF. The CDR3 region has the DNA TGTGCCAGCTCCTCAGGTTTTGGGAATGAGCAGTTCTTC. The variable domain in full, completed from reference TRBV18 and TRBJ2-1, reads NAGVMQNPRHLVRRRGQEARLRCSPMKGHSHVYWYRQLPEEGLKFMVYLQKENIIDESGMPKERFSAEFPKEGPSILRIQQVVRGDSAAYFCASSSGFGNEQFFGPGTRLTVL.

CDR3 DNA: TGTGCCAGTAGTTTCAGTGGTCACGAGCAGTACTTC. As protein: CASSFSGHEQYF. V usage is TRBV19 and J usage is TRBJ2-7, with D unresolved. Germline loops: CDR1 LNHDA, CDR2 SQIVND (reference sequence). The CDR3 is 12 residues long. Trimming removed 5 bases at V and 5 bases at J, with 10 bases between.

J is TRBJ2-2 and V is TRBV14, with 8 bases fitting TRBD2. Germline V gene sequence: CDR1 SGHDN, CDR2 FVKESK. The CDR3 contains 18 residues. V trimming: 1 base; J trimming: 2 bases; junction bases outside the gene matches: 9. The CDR3 nucleotides read TGTGCCAGCAGCCAAGGACCGGTCACTAGCGGAAACACCGGGGAGCTGTTTTTT. It codes for CASSQGPVTSGNTGELFF.

This chain connects TRBV29-1 to TRBJ2-5; 7 bases line up with TRBD2. J lost 1 base, V lost 1 base, and 6 bases had no gene match. The CDR3 consists of 15 residues. The germline V gene has CDR1 SQVTM and CDR2 ANQGSEA. CDR3 protein: CSVEGLLAVQETQYF. The DNA for the CDR3 is TGCAGCGTTGAAGGTCTCCTAGCGGTCCAAGAGACCCAGTACTTC.

CDR3 amino acids: CASKFVSNEQFF. The CDR3 DNA is TGTGCCAGCAAATTCGTTTCGAATGAGCAGTTCTTC. The rearrangement uses TRBV12-3 or TRBV12-4 and TRBJ2-1, with D unclear. The CDR3 is 12 amino acids. Deletions cut 7 bases from V and 7 bases from J, with 11 bases between.

This clone is a singleton in its sample. The J gene is TRBJ1-3, the V gene TRBV29-1; 7 bases align to TRBD1. V gave up 4 bases and J gave up 4 bases; unmatched junction bases: 4. The CDR3 extends over 13 amino acids. Germline V CDR1 and CDR2: SQVTM, ANQGSEA. CDR3 protein: CSVAGQYGNTIYF. The DNA of the CDR3 is TGCAGCGTTGCGGGACAGTACGGAAACACCATATATTTT.

Concerning this clone itself: Germline and junction disagree at one end, which may indicate a read error. This chain uses TRBV5-8 with TRBJ2-2, with D perhaps matching TRBD1 or TRBD2 (7 bases each). Germline V gives CDR1 SGHTS, CDR2 YDEGEE. The CDR3 runs 15 residues. The CDR3 loop is CASRLGGGAPGELFF. CDR3 DNA: TGTGCCAGCAGATTGGGAGGGGGCGCCCCCGGGGAGCTGTTTTTT.

The chain links TRBV30 to TRBJ2-7; 8 nucleotides match TRBD1. CDR1 and CDR2 (germline): GTSNPN, SVGIG (reference sequence). This CDR3 contains 14 residues. The junction had 6 bases not matched to a gene; V was cut back by 3 bases and J by 2 bases. The CDR3 is CAWSPQGEPYEQYF. Here the CDR3 DNA reads TGTGCCTGGAGCCCACAGGGGGAGCCCTACGAGCAGTACTTC.

The chain's CDR3 is CASSVLAGSTDTQYF. CDR3 DNA sequence: TGTGCCAGCAGCGTATTAGCTGGTAGCACAGATACGCAGTATTTT. The chain uses TRBV9 and TRBJ2-3, with no clear D. Germline assignment: CDR1 SGDLS and CDR2 YYNGEE. The CDR3 spans 15 residues. V lost 1 base and J lost 0, with 9 bases in between. Full variable domain (missing parts from reference TRBV9 and TRBJ2-3): DSGVTQTPKHLITATGQRVTLRCSPRSGDLSVYWYQQSLDQGLQFLIQYYNGEERAKGNILERFSAQQFPDLHSELNLSSLELGDSALYFCASSVLAGSTDTQYFGPGTRLTVL.

The CDR3 nucleotides are TGTGCCAGCAAAAGCCGGGATGAAGGGACCCAGTACTTC. This translates into CASKSRDEGTQYF. V and J are TRBV21-1 and TRBJ2-5; TRBD2 was called by the table and not checked on the DNA. TRBV21-1 is designated a pseudogene. The CDR3 spans 13 residues.

This chain joins TRBV27 and TRBJ1-3, with D maybe TRBD1 (6 bases). CDR3 size: 15 residues. V was shortened by 2 bases and J by 3 bases, with 11 bases between the two germline ends. CDR1 MNHEY and CDR2 SMNVEV come from the germline V gene (reference sequence). CDR3 nucleotides: TGTGCCAGCAGTTTAAAGGGACAAGGTGGAAACACCATATATTTT. Residues: CASSLKGQGGNTIYF.

The chain carries TRBV5-4 and TRBJ2-5, with TRBD2 matching 13 bases. This CDR3 spans 16 amino acids. Trimming at V came to 4 bases and at J to 5 bases, leaving 8 bases not matched to a gene. Germline CDR1 SGHNT, CDR2 YYREEE (reference sequence). The CDR3 region is CASSLGLAGVSETQYF. CDR3 DNA: TGTGCCAGCAGCCTTGGACTAGCGGGAGTTTCGGAGACCCAGTACTTC.

The chain couples TRBV5-4 to TRBJ1-2; D is possibly TRBD1 (5 bases). The CDR3 contains 18 residues. The V gene's germline CDR1 is SGHNT and CDR2 YYREEE (reference sequence). The V gene lost 4 bases and the J gene lost 3 bases, with 25 bases spanning the gap. The CDR3 nucleotides read TGTGCCAGCAGCCCAGACAGAGCACAATACTATAATGACTATGGCTACACCTTC. Protein product: CASSPDRAQYYNDYGYTF.